Below, one TCR beta chain is given with its context. CDR1 is SEHNR and CDR2 is FQNEAQ in the germline V gene (reference sequence). Between the trimmed V and J ends, which lost 3 bases and 1 base, there was a span of 9 bases. The CDR3 is 14 amino acids. The sample originates from a study of technical replicates of blood from a few donors. Data came from immunoSEQ multiplex PCR; TCRdb stores just in-frame clones and leaves some out. The sample records tens of thousands of clones, 80% to 95% being singletons. The specimen was PBMCs. The source is a human donor in good health. Some clones in this sample may be carry-over from other donors' samples. This chain joins TRBV7-9 and TRBJ1-1, with a weak D call TRBD1 (6 bases). CDR3: CASSFSQGNTEAFF. The DNA of the CDR3 is TGTGCCAGCAGCTTCTCACAGGGGAACACTGAAGCTTTCTTT.